This T cell receptor beta chain was captured in a study of CXCR3-negative and CXCR3-positive naive CD8 T cells. Study outcomes and limitations: Hydrophobicity of TRB CDR3s was greater in CXCR3-positive naive cells than in CXCR3-negative naive cells.

This CDR3 spans 13 amino acids. Germline CDR1 MNHNY, CDR2 SVGAGI (reference sequence). As regards this clonotype: Antigen unknown.

Carrying UMI labels, the TRB cDNA libraries were prepared through 5' RACE. TCRdb reprocessed the 5' RACE reads; each CDR3 protein has one entry and no DNA is given. The sample's table shows approximately 98,000 distinct CDR3 sequences. The chain carries TRBV6-6 and TRBJ2-1; without DNA, the TCRdb call of TRBD1 cannot be checked. Sequenced input: naive CXCR3+ CD8+ T cells from blood. Subset given: CD45RO-CCR7+CD27+CD95- naive CD8+ T cells expressing CXCR3 (TNR3+). The TCR comes from a human donor in good health. Some clones in this sample may be carry-over from other donors' samples. Here the CDR3 reads CASINGGLNEQFF.